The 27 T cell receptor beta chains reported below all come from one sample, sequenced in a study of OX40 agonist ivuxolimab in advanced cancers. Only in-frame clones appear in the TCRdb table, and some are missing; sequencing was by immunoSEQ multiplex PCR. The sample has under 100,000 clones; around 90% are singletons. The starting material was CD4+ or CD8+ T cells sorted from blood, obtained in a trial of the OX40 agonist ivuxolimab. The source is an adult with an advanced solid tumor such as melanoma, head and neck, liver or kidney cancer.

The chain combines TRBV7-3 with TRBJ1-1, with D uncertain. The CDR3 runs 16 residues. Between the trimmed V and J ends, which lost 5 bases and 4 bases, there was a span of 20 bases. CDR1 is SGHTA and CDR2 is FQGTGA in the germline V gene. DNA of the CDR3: TGTGCCAGCAGCCCAAGGGCCCTGGGCGTAGGCACTGAAGCTTTCTTT. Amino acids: CASSPRALGVGTEAFF.

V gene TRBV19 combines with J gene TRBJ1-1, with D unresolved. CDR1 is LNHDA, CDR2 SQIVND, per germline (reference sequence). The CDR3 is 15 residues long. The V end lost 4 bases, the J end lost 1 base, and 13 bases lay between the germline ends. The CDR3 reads CASSRWTAENTEAFF. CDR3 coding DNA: TGTGCCAGTAGTAGATGGACGGCTGAGAACACTGAAGCTTTCTTT.

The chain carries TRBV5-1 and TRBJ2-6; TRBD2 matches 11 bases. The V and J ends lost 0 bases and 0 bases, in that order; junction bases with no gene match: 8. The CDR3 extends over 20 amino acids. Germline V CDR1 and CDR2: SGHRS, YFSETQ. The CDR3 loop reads CASSLDPTSGVASGANVLTF. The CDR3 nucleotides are TGCGCCAGCAGCTTGGACCCGACTAGCGGGGTCGCCTCTGGGGCCAACGTCCTGACTTTC.

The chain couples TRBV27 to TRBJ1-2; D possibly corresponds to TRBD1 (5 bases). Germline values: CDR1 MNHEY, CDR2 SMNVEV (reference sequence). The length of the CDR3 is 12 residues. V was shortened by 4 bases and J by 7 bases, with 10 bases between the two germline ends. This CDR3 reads CASSYFGGGYTF. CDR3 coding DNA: TGTGCCAGCAGTTATTTTGGGGGTGGCTACACCTTC.

This CDR3 is CASSVPVSTSTDTQYF. In DNA form, the CDR3 reads TGTGCCAGCAGCGTACCTGTCTCAACTAGCACAGATACGCAGTATTTT. The rearrangement joins TRBV9 to TRBJ2-3; no definite D call. Germline loops: CDR1 SGDLS, CDR2 YYNGEE. The CDR3 runs to 16 residues. With 1 base removed from V and 0 bases from J, the gap between germline ends came to 12 bases.

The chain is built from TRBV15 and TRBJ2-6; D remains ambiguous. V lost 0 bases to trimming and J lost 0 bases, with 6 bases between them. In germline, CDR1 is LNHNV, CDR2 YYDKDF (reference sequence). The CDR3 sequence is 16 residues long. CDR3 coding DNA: TGTGCCACCAGCAGAGATCTGGGCTCTGGGGCCAACGTCCTGACTTTC. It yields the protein CATSRDLGSGANVLTF.

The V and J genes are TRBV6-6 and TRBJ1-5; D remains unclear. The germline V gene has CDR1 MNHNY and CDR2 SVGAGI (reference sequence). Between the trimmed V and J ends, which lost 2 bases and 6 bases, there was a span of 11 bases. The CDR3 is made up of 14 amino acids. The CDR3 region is CASSYLQSSQPQHF. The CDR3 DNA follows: TGTGCCAGCAGTTACCTACAGTCTAGTCAGCCCCAGCATTTT.

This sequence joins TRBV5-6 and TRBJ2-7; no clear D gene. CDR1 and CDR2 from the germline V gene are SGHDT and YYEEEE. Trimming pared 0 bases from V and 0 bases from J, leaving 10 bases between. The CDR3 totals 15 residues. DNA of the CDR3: TGTGCCAGCAGCTTGGCGACCGTAATCTCCTACGAGCAGTACTTC. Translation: CASSLATVISYEQYF. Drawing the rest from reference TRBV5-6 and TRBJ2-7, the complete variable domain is DAGVTQSPTHLIKTRGQQVTLRCSPKSGHDTVSWYQQALGQGPQFIFQYYEEEERQRGNFPDRFSGHQFPNYSSELNVNALLLGDSALYLCASSLATVISYEQYFGPGTRLTVT.

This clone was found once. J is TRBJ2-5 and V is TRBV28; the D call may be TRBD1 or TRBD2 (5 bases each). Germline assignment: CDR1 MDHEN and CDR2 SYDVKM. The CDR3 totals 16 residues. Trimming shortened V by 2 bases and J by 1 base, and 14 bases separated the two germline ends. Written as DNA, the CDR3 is TGTGCCAGCAGTTTAGCGGGCCCCGGGACCCAAGAGACCCAGTACTTC. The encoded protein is CASSLAGPGTQETQYF.

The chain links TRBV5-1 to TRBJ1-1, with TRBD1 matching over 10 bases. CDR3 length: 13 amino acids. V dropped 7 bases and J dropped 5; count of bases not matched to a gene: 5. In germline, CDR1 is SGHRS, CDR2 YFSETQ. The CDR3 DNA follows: TGCGCCAGCGCAGGACAGGGGGGGACTGAAGCTTTCTTT. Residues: CASAGQGGTEAFF. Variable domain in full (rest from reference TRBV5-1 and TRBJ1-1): KAGVTQTPRYLIKTRGQQVTLSCSPISGHRSVSWYQQTPGQGLQFLFEYFSETQRNKGNFPGRFSGRQFSNSRSEMNVSTLELGDSALYLCASAGQGGTEAFFGQGTRLTVV.

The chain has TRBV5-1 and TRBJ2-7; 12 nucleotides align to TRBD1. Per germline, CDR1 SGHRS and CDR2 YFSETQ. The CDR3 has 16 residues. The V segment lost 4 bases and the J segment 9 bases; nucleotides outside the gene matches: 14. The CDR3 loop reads CASSTPGTGGVVMQYF. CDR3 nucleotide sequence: TGCGCCAGCAGCACCCCCGGGACAGGGGGCGTAGTGATGCAGTACTTC. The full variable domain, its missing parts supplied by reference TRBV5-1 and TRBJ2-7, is KAGVTQTPRYLIKTRGQQVTLSCSPISGHRSVSWYQQTPGQGLQFLFEYFSETQRNKGNFPGRFSGRQFSNSRSEMNVSTLELGDSALYLCASSTPGTGGVVMQYFGPGTRLTVT.

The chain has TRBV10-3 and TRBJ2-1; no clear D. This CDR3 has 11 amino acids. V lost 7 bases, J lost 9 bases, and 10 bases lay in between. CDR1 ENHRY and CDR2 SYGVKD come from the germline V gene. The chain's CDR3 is CAITSTTEQFF. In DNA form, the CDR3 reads TGTGCCATCACCTCCACCACTGAGCAGTTCTTC.

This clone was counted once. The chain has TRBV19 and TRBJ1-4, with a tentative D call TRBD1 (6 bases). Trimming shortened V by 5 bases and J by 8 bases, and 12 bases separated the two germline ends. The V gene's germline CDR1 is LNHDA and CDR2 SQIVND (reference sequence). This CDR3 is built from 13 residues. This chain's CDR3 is CASSLTGSEKLFF. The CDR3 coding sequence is TGTGCCAGTAGTTTAACAGGGTCGGAAAAACTGTTTTTT.

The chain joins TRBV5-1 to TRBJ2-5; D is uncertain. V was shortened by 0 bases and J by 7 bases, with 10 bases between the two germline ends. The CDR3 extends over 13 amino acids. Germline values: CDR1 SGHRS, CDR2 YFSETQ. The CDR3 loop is CASSLDAKGTQYF. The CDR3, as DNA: TGCGCCAGCAGCTTGGACGCCAAAGGGACCCAGTACTTC.

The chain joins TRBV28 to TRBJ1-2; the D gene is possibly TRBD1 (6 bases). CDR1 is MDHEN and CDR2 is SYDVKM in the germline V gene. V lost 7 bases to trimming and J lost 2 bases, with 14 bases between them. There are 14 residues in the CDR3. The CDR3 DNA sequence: TGTGCCAGCAATCCGCCCGGGACAAACTATGGCTACACCTTC. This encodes CASNPPGTNYGYTF.

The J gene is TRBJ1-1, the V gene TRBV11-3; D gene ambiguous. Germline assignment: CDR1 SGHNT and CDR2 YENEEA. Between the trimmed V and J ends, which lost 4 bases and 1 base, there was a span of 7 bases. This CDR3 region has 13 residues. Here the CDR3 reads CASSSRPNTEAFF. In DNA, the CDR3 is TGTGCCAGCAGCTCCCGGCCGAACACTGAAGCTTTCTTT.

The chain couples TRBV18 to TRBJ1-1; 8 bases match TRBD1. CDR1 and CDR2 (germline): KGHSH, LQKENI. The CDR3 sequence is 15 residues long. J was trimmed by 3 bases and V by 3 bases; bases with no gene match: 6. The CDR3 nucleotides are TGTGCCAGCTCACCTATCGGACAGGGTCACACTGAAGCTTTCTTT. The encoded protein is CASSPIGQGHTEAFF.

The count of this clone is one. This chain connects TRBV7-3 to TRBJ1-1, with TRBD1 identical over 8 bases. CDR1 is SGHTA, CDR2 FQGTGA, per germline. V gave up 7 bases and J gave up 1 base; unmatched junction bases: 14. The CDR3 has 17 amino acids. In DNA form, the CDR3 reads TGTGCCAGCACCCTTTTCGGGACAGGATGGGGGAACACTGAAGCTTTCTTT. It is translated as CASTLFGTGWGNTEAFF. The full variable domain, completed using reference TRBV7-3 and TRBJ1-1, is GAGVSQTPSNKVTEKGKYVELRCDPISGHTALYWYRQSLGQGPEFLIYFQGTGAADDSGLPNDRFFAVRPEGSVSTLKIQRTERGDSAVYLCASTLFGTGWGNTEAFFGQGTRLTVV.

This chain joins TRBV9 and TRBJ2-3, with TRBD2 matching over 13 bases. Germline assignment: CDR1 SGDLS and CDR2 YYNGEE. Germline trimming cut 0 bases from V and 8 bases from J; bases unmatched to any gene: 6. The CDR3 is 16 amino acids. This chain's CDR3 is CASSVGTSGSKVTQYF. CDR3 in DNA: TGTGCCAGCAGCGTAGGGACTAGCGGGAGTAAGGTTACGCAGTATTTT.

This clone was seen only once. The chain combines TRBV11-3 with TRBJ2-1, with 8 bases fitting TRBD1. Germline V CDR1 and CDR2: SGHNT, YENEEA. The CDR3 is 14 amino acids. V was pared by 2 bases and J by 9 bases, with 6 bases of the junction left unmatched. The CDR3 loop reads CASSLQGARGEQFF. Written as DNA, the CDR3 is TGTGCCAGCAGCTTACAGGGGGCCAGGGGTGAGCAGTTCTTC.

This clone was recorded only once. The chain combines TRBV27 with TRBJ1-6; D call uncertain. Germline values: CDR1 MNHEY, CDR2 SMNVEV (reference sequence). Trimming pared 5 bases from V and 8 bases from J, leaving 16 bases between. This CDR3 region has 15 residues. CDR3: CASSLTPDRYSPLHF. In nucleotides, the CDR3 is TGTGCCAGCAGTCTAACACCGGATCGATATTCACCCCTCCACTTT.

CDR3 coding DNA: TGTGCCAGCAGCCCCTCCCTCCTGGGAGATACGCAGTATTTT. This codes for CASSPSLLGDTQYF. J is TRBJ2-3 and V is TRBV6-4; D unresolved. Germline CDR1 MRHNA, CDR2 SNTAGT. The CDR3 extends over 14 amino acids. V lost 6 bases, J lost 5 bases, and 15 bases lay in between.

The CDR3: CASSYLRTGTINEQYF. The CDR3 bases are TGTGCCAGCAGTTACCTAAGGACAGGGACGATCAACGAGCAGTACTTC. The chain couples TRBV6-6 to TRBJ2-7; 8 bases agree with TRBD1. V lost 2 bases and J lost 5; bases outside the gene matches: 11. Germline V CDR1 and CDR2: MNHNY, SVGAGI (reference sequence). CDR3 size: 16 residues.

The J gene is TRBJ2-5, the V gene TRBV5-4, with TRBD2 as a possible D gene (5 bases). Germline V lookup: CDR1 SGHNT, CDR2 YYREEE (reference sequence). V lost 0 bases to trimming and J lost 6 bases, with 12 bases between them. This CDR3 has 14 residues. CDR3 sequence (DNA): TGTGCCAGCAGCTTGGCGGCTAGCAAACAGACCCAGTACTTC. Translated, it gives CASSLAASKQTQYF.

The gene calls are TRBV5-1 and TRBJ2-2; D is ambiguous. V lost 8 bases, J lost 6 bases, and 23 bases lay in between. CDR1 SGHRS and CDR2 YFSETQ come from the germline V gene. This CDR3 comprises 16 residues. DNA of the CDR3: TGCGCCAGAGATAAGGATTTCGAATCGGTCGCCGGGGAGCTGTTTTTT. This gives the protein CARDKDFESVAGELFF.

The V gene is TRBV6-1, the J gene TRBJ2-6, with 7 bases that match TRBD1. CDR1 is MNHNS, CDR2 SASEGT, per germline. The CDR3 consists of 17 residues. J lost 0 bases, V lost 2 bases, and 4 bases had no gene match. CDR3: CASSETGTASGANVLTF. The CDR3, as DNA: TGTGCCAGCAGTGAAACCGGGACAGCCTCTGGGGCCAACGTCCTGACTTTC.

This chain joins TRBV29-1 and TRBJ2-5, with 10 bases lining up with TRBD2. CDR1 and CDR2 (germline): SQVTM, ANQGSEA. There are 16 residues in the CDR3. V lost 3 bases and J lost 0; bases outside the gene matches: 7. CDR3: CSVDGRAGGYQETQYF. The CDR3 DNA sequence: TGCAGCGTTGACGGAAGAGCGGGGGGGTACCAAGAGACCCAGTACTTC.